Below, 6 T cell receptor beta chains from the same sample are listed, as sequenced in a study of CD8+CD57+ T cells in acquired aplastic anemia. Flow cytometry had shown expanded CD8+CD57+ cells in the patients chosen for sequencing. Using genomic DNA as the template, TCR beta VDJ and CDR3 profiling was carried out. TCRdb re-called the reads with MiXCR, one entry per CDR3 protein. This sample has approximately 250,000 distinct CDR3 sequences; less than 85% occur once, and the top ten carry roughly 42%. Material: sorted CD4+, CD8+, or CD8+CD57+ T cells (not recorded which) from PBMCs. Receptors were obtained from a human donor with aplastic anemia.

This clonotype came up a few times. This sequence joins TRBV9 and TRBJ2-5; D might be TRBD2 (5 bases). The CDR3 covers 14 residues. CDR1 and CDR2 from the germline V gene are SGDLS and YYNGEE. V lost 3 bases and J 14 bases, leaving 23 bases between the germline ends. The CDR3 region has the DNA TGTGCCAGCAGCGGAGGGTCAGATAAGGAGTATTTTTACTTC. Translation: CASSGGSDKEYFYF.

This clonotype has more than one count but fewer than ten. The CDR3 protein is CATSRDLGGRVNEQFF. CDR3 DNA sequence: TGTGCCACCAGCAGAGATTTAGGGGGCAGGGTCAATGAGCAGTTCTTC. This chain joins TRBV15 and TRBJ2-1; the match to TRBD1 covers 7 bases. This CDR3 contains 16 residues. The junction had 8 bases not matched to a gene; V was cut back by 0 bases and J by 6 bases. Germline CDR1 is LNHNV and CDR2 is YYDKDF (reference sequence).

The chain links TRBV15 to TRBJ2-5, with 7 bases fitting TRBD2. The CDR3 has 14 amino acids. CDR1 is LNHNV and CDR2 is YYDKDF in the germline V gene (reference sequence). Unmatched junction bases numbered 15, after V lost 6 bases and J lost 11 bases. This CDR3 is CATSRRTSAYTQYF. In DNA form, the CDR3 reads TGTGCCACCAGTCGCCGGACTAGTGCCTACACGCAGTACTTC.

The V call is TRBV24-1, the J call TRBJ1-2; 7 bases are shared with TRBD1. The CDR3 consists of 15 residues. Trimming removed 2 bases from V and 1 base from J; junction bases left unmatched: 3. Germline values: CDR1 KGHDR, CDR2 SFDVKD. The CDR3 DNA reads TGTGCCACCAGTGATTACAACAGGGGTAACTATGGCTACACCTTC. Amino acids: CATSDYNRGNYGYTF.

The V gene is TRBV7-8, the J gene TRBJ2-1; D possibly corresponds to TRBD2 (6 bases). The CDR3 extends over 16 amino acids. CDR1 and CDR2 from the germline V gene are SGHVS and FQNEAQ. The V and J ends lost 5 bases and 8 bases respectively, with 22 bases between them. CDR3 amino acids: CASSQAGGPDTDEQFF. Written as DNA, the CDR3 is TGTGCCAGCAGCCAAGCGGGCGGTCCCGATACGGATGAGCAGTTCTTC.

A remark on this clonotype: The junction differs from germline at one of its ends, possibly a read error. The chain joins TRBV7-8 to TRBJ2-1; D possibly corresponds to TRBD2 (6 bases). The CDR3 has 15 amino acids. Germline V gene sequence: CDR1 SGHVS, CDR2 FQNEAQ. The DNA for the CDR3 is TGTGCCAGCAGCTTAGCGGGGGGACCCGATAAGCAGCATTTCTTC. This encodes CASSLAGGPDKQHFF.